The T cell receptor (beta chain) under discussion was sequenced for a study of T cell responses to AZD1222 COVID-19 vaccine. The data were produced by immunoSEQ multiplex PCR, yet TCRdb's version contains in-frame clones alone and is incomplete. The repertoire holds about 270,000 clones, 90% to 95% seen once, with around 0.5% in the top ten. Of note for this clone: Its specificity is unknown.

Some second doses came at about 4 weeks and others at about 12 weeks; these were pooled. General study points: Two AZD1222 administrations were followed by greater Spike-specific TCR breadth and depth. Reportedly, nearly half the spike-specific TCRs target unmutated variant regions. Repertoires in all cases were sampled only once the peak T cell response had passed.

Germline assignment: CDR1 MNHEY and CDR2 SVGAGI. V lost 6 bases to trimming and J lost 8 bases; unmatched junction nucleotides: 8. The CDR3 loop spans 15 amino acids. This receptor was identified in an adult who received the AZD1222 COVID-19 vaccine. The specimen comprised peripheral blood, sampled 28 days after the second AZD1222 dose. The gene calls are TRBV6-5 and TRBJ2-1, with 12 positions matching TRBD2. CDR3 region: CASRILAGGFHEQFF. The CDR3 nucleotides are TGTGCCAGCAGGATTCTAGCGGGAGGGTTTCATGAGCAGTTCTTC.